This TCR beta chain was recovered during a study of shared clonotypes between healthy human individuals. Across the study: The donors, a couple of women and a few men, were aged 18 to 49.

CD45RA+ naive and CD45RA-negative memory subsets were separated from CD4+ cells. As concerns this clone: The antigen is unknown.

Findings and limits, study-wide: Relative to their counterparts shared across all four donors, non-shared clonotypes exhibited diminished generation probabilities.

In the original processing: ImmunoSEQ sequences covered only the junction and lacked quality scores; filtering therefore differed. Measured with immunoSEQ multiplex PCR; TCRdb has only the in-frame clones, and not every one. For V, J and clone size, that table is used; D and trimming come from the DNA. This sample has about 530,000 clones; 95% to 97% occur once, and the top ten carry approximately 0.062%. This CDR3 is 13 amino acids long. The chain couples TRBV21-1 to TRBJ2-1; TRBD2, the table's D call, was not compared with the DNA. TRBV21-1 counts as a pseudogene. This TCR derives from a woman in her twenties or thirties in good health. Sequenced: naive CD4+ T cells sorted from blood. Subset meaning: CD45RA+ positively selected. The CDR3 region has the DNA TGTGCCAGCAGCAAAAGCACCATCAATGAGCAGTTCTTC. This sequence encodes CASSKSTINEQFF.